Listed below are T cell receptor beta chains from one sample, sequenced in a study of blood T cell repertoires in COVID-19. Sequenced by immunoSEQ multiplex PCR; TCRdb stores in-frame clones only, minus some. The sample consists of 200,000 or so clones, around nine tenths of them appearing once. Sequenced: peripheral blood. The receptors here all came from a woman in her forties who had recovered from COVID-19. Both conserved end residues are part of each CDR3. A D gene is named only where the DNA matches it firmly. Only part of the rows carry a size: once, few, many, or a class if the clone is expanded.

CDR3aa: CASSDRQARTDTQYF
CDR3nt: TGTGCCAGCAGCGATCGACAGGCCCGCACAGATACGCAGTATTTT
abundance: -
v_gene: TRBV9
j_gene: TRBJ2-3
d_gene: -

CDR3aa: CASSLASGRANEQFF
CDR3nt: TGTGCCAGCAGCTTAGCTAGCGGGAGGGCTAATGAGCAGTTCTTC
abundance: -
v_gene: TRBV7-3
j_gene: TRBJ2-1
d_gene: TRBD2

CDR3aa: CASSPGTTIQETQYF
CDR3nt: TGTGCCAGCAGCCCAGGGACTACCATCCAAGAGACCCAGTACTTC
abundance: -
v_gene: TRBV9
j_gene: TRBJ2-5
d_gene: TRBD2

CDR3aa: CASSLAAGEREKLFF
CDR3nt: TGTGCCAGCAGCTTAGCGGCCGGGGAGAGGGAAAAACTGTTTTTT
abundance: once
v_gene: TRBV7-9
j_gene: TRBJ1-4
d_gene: -

CDR3aa: CASSPGRTSVLETQYF
CDR3nt: TGTGCCAGCAGCCCTGGGAGAACATCGGTACTAGAGACCCAGTACTTC
abundance: -
v_gene: TRBV5-5
j_gene: TRBJ2-5
d_gene: -

CDR3aa: CASSTASSGAEYGYTF
CDR3nt: TGCGCCAGCAGCACCGCCTCGTCTGGGGCAGAGTATGGCTACACCTTC
abundance: once
v_gene: TRBV5-1
j_gene: TRBJ1-2
d_gene: -

CDR3aa: CSVVRLGGGTDTQYF
CDR3nt: TGCAGCGTCGTCCGACTAGGAGGAGGCACAGATACGCAGTATTTT
abundance: -
v_gene: TRBV29-1
j_gene: TRBJ2-3
d_gene: -

CDR3aa: CASSVATDGGRLFF
CDR3nt: TGTGCCAGCAGCGTAGCTACCGACGGGGGGCGACTGTTTTTT
abundance: -
v_gene: TRBV9
j_gene: TRBJ1-4
d_gene: -

CDR3aa: CASSLVGEAADEQFF
CDR3nt: TGTGCCAGCAGCTTAGTGGGGGAGGCTGCCGATGAGCAGTTCTTC
abundance: -
v_gene: TRBV11-2
j_gene: TRBJ2-1
d_gene: -

CDR3aa: CASSGGRWDSGNTIYF
CDR3nt: TGTGCCAGCAGCGGAGGGCGGTGGGACTCTGGAAACACCATATATTTT
abundance: -
v_gene: TRBV9
j_gene: TRBJ1-3
d_gene: -

CDR3aa: CATSRPLDRGGTYEQYF
CDR3nt: TGTGCCACCAGCAGACCCCTCGACAGGGGGGGGACCTACGAGCAGTACTTC
abundance: many
v_gene: TRBV15
j_gene: TRBJ2-7
d_gene: TRBD1

CDR3aa: CATHEGQGFMNTEAFF
CDR3nt: TGCGCCACCCATGAGGGTCAAGGATTCATGAACACTGAAGCTTTCTTT
abundance: -
v_gene: TRBV5-1
j_gene: TRBJ1-1
d_gene: -

CDR3aa: CASGTNLAGSPEQYF
CDR3nt: TGCGCCAGCGGTACCAATTTAGCGGGATCGCCCGAGCAGTACTTC
abundance: -
v_gene: TRBV5-1
j_gene: TRBJ2-7
d_gene: TRBD2

CDR3aa: CASSPPGQANTGELFF
CDR3nt: TGTGCCAGCTCACCACCGGGACAGGCTAACACCGGGGAGCTGTTTTTT
abundance: few
v_gene: TRBV18
j_gene: TRBJ2-2
d_gene: TRBD1

CDR3aa: CASSIGGSTDTQYF
CDR3nt: TGTGCCAGTAGTATCGGGGGGAGCACAGATACGCAGTATTTT
abundance: -
v_gene: TRBV19
j_gene: TRBJ2-3
d_gene: TRBD2

CDR3aa: CATSDPLEGRGGYTF
CDR3nt: TGTGCCACCAGTGATCCCCTTGAAGGCAGGGGTGGCTACACCTTC
abundance: -
v_gene: TRBV24-1
j_gene: TRBJ1-2
d_gene: -

CDR3aa: CATSSLLGQVDDSPLHF
CDR3nt: TGTGCCACCAGTTCACTCCTAGGACAGGTTGACGATTCACCCCTCCACTTT
abundance: -
v_gene: TRBV24-1
j_gene: TRBJ1-6
d_gene: TRBD1

CDR3aa: CASSVGGRDTGELFF
CDR3nt: TGTGCCAGCAGCGTAGGCGGGAGGGACACCGGGGAGCTGTTTTTT
abundance: -
v_gene: TRBV9
j_gene: TRBJ2-2
d_gene: TRBD2

CDR3aa: CASSLLQGLGGNEQFF
CDR3nt: TGTGCCAGCAGCTTACTTCAAGGACTCGGGGGAAATGAGCAGTTCTTC
abundance: once
v_gene: TRBV7-3
j_gene: TRBJ2-1
d_gene: -